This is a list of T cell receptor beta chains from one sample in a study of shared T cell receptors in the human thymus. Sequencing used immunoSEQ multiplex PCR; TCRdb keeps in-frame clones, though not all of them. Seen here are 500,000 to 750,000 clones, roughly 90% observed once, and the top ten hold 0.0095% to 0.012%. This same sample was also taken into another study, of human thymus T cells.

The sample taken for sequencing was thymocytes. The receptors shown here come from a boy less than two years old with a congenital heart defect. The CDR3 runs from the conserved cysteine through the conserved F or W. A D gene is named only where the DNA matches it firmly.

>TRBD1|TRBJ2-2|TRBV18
TGTGCCAGCTCAACAGGGACAGGCACCGGGGAGCTGTTTTTT
CASSTGTGTGELFF
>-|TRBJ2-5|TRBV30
TGTGCCTGGAGAGACACGTATAACTTC
CAWRDTYNF
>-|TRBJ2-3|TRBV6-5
TGTGCCAGCAGTTACGGAGGACGCACAGATACGCAGTATTTT
CASSYGGRTDTQYF
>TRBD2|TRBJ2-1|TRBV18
TGTGCCAGCTCACCTCGACTAGCGGGAGGCAATGAGCAGTTCTTC
CASSPRLAGGNEQFF
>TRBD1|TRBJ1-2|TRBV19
TGTGCCAGTAGTATTGACAGGGGTGACTATGGCTACACCTTC
CASSIDRGDYGYTF
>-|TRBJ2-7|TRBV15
TGTGCCACCAGCAGAGATCGAGGCTTTATAAGCTCCTACGAGCAGTACTTC
CATSRDRGFISSYEQYF
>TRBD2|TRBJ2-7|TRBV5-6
TGTGCCAGCAGACAACAGCCTTGGACTAGCGGGATCTACTACGAGCAGTACTTC
CASRQQPWTSGIYYEQYF
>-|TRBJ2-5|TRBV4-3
TGCGCCAGCAGCCAAGATAGCAACTATCAAGAGACCCAGTACTTC
CASSQDSNYQETQYF
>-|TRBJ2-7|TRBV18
TGTGCCAGCTCACAAACGGACAGCCACTACGAGCAGTACTTC
CASSQTDSHYEQYF
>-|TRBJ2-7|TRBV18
TGTGCCAGCTCACCACCGTCAATCCTAAAACCCTACGAGCAGTACTTC
CASSPPSILKPYEQYF
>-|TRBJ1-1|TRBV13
TGTGCCAGCAGCTTGGACGTAAGAGGACGGGGCACTGAAGCTTTCTTT
CASSLDVRGRGTEAFF
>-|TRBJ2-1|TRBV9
TGTGCCAGCAGCGTTAGCCTGTATGTTGAGCAGTTCTTC
CASSVSLYVEQFF
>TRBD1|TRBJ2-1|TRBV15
TGTGCCACCAGCCACGGGACAGGGGGATACAATGAGCAGTTCTTC
CATSHGTGGYNEQFF
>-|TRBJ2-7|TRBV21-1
TGTGCCAGCAGGGAAACTAGCTACCCCTACGAGCAGTACTTC
CASRETSYPYEQYF
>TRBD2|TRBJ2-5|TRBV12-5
TGTGCTAGTGGTCCCAGCGGGAAACAAGAGACCCAGTACTTC
CASGPSGKQETQYF
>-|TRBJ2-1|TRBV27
TGTGCCAGCAGTTATGGGGCCGCCCTGGGGCACTACAATGAGCAGTTCTTC
CASSYGAALGHYNEQFF
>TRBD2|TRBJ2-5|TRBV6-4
TGTGCCAGCAGCGGACTAGCGAATGAGACCCAGTACTTC
CASSGLANETQYF